Each of the 20 T cell receptor beta chains below was sequenced from the same sample in a study of vaccination effects on CD4 cells after COVID-19. For these receptors, no antigen is known. Repertoires were generated with immunoSEQ multiplex PCR, while TCRdb's copy carries only in-frame clones and drops some. The sample lists approximately 28,000 clones; around three quarters were seen once. ViraFEST assay sequencing came after antigen-specific CD4+ T cells were expanded with viral peptide pools. Cells that had been cultured for approximately eleven days were the source of isolated CD4+ T cells. Neither prior SARS-CoV-2 infection nor positive nucleocapsid antibodies were present in the vaccine recipients. The material was CD4+ T cells from PBMCs cultured with HCoV-NL63 spike peptides, obtained before COVID-19 vaccination. The receptors were sampled from a human donor who received a COVID-19 vaccine.

The genes are TRBV5-4 and TRBJ2-1; D is unclear. Between the trimmed V and J ends, which lost 0 bases and 4 bases, there was a span of 5 bases. The CDR3 totals 13 residues. Germline CDR1 SGHNT, CDR2 YYREEE (reference sequence). The chain's CDR3 is CASSLDRYNEQFF. The CDR3 nucleotides are TGTGCCAGCAGCTTGGACAGATACAATGAGCAGTTCTTC.

V usage is TRBV5-1 and J usage is TRBJ1-3; D remains ambiguous. Trimming pared 0 bases from V and 0 bases from J, leaving 4 bases between. This CDR3 is built from 14 residues. The germline CDR1 and CDR2 sequences are SGHRS and YFSETQ. CDR3 protein: CASSLEISGNTIYF. The CDR3 DNA sequence: TGCGCCAGCAGCTTGGAGATCTCTGGAAACACCATATATTTT.

This rearrangement joins TRBV13 to TRBJ1-1; D unresolved. The length of the CDR3 is 13 residues. The V and J ends lost 0 bases and 12 bases respectively, with 14 bases between them. Per the germline V gene, CDR1 is PRHDT and CDR2 is FYEKMQ (reference sequence). The DNA for the CDR3 is TGTGCCAGCAGCTTAGGCCTCCGGGTCTCGACTTTCTTT. Protein product: CASSLGLRVSTFF.

This rearrangement joins TRBV29-1 to TRBJ2-5; D is perhaps TRBD1 or TRBD2 (5 bases each). V lost 4 bases, J lost 9 bases, and 15 bases lay in between. This CDR3 spans 12 amino acids. The V gene's germline CDR1 is SQVTM and CDR2 ANQGSEA. CDR3 DNA sequence: TGCAGCGTTGCTGGTGGGGGTGGGGCCCAGTACTTC. Translating it yields CSVAGGGGAQYF. The full variable domain, with the rest looked up from reference TRBV29-1 and TRBJ2-5, is SAVISQKPSRDICQRGTSLTIQCQVDSQVTMMFWYRQQPGQSLTLIATANQGSEATYESGFVIDKFPISRPNLTFSTLTVSNMSPEDSSIYLCSVAGGGGAQYFGPGTRLLVL.

The chain joins TRBV5-1 to TRBJ2-5; D is possibly TRBD2 (6 bases). The germline V and J ends were trimmed by 7 bases and 2 bases, with 9 bases remaining between them. Germline values: CDR1 SGHRS, CDR2 YFSETQ. The CDR3 totals 12 residues. The CDR3, as DNA: TGCGCCAGCCGCGGACTACAAGAGACCCAGTACTTC. Its protein product is CASRGLQETQYF. The variable domain in full, completed from reference TRBV5-1 and TRBJ2-5, reads KAGVTQTPRYLIKTRGQQVTLSCSPISGHRSVSWYQQTPGQGLQFLFEYFSETQRNKGNFPGRFSGRQFSNSRSEMNVSTLELGDSALYLCASRGLQETQYFGPGTRLLVL.

The chain employs TRBV6-4 and TRBJ2-1; 9 positions match TRBD2. Germline V gene data show CDR1 as MRHNA and CDR2 as SNTAGT. V was clipped by 4 bases and J by 5 bases; unmatched bases: 0. The CDR3 covers 13 residues. DNA for the CDR3: TGTGCCAGCAGTGGGACTAGCGACAATGAGCAGTTCTTC. Amino acids: CASSGTSDNEQFF.

This clone was picked up one time. The rearrangement joins TRBV7-2 to TRBJ2-3; 7 positions agree with TRBD2. Germline V lookup: CDR1 SGHTA, CDR2 FQGNSA. V was pared by 5 bases and J by 6 bases, with 14 bases of the junction left unmatched. The CDR3 has 16 amino acids. The CDR3 nucleotides read TGTGCCAGCAGCCCTTTCTCCAGCGGGGCTACGGATACGCAGTATTTT. Protein sequence: CASSPFSSGATDTQYF.

The genes are TRBV6-2 or TRBV6-3 and TRBJ1-1, with a possible D match to TRBD1 (6 bases). This CDR3 has 15 amino acids. Germline V gives CDR1 MNHEY, CDR2 SVGEGT. Trimming took 4 bases from V and 0 from J, leaving 12 bases between them. Written as DNA, the CDR3 is TGTGCCAGCAGTTTTCCAGGGGCCATGAACACTGAAGCTTTCTTT. Its translation: CASSFPGAMNTEAFF.

The chain has TRBV5-6 and TRBJ1-1; D is ambiguous. This CDR3 is 11 amino acids long. V dropped 4 bases and J dropped 5 bases, with 6 bases sitting between them. Germline CDR1 SGHDT, CDR2 YYEEEE. The CDR3 DNA sequence: TGTGCCAGCAGCCGGGAGACTGAAGCTTTCTTT. This encodes CASSRETEAFF.

V and J are TRBV4-3 and TRBJ1-2; D not certain. The CDR3 extends over 14 amino acids. V shed 1 base and J shed 2 bases, with 8 bases lying between them. CDR1 and CDR2 (germline): LGHNA, YSLEER. The DNA for the CDR3 is TGCGCCAGCAGCCAAGTTGTAGGGAACTATGGCTACACCTTC. This translates into CASSQVVGNYGYTF.

This sequence joins TRBV28 and TRBJ2-3, with 9 bases aligning to TRBD1. V gave up 5 bases and J gave up 4 bases; unmatched junction bases: 10. Germline V lookup: CDR1 MDHEN, CDR2 SYDVKM. The CDR3 length is 16 residues. The CDR3, as DNA: TGTGCCAGCAGTCCCTGGGGGACAGGGAGCGCAGATACGCAGTATTTT. This translates into CASSPWGTGSADTQYF.

Here the CDR3 reads CASSLKGYTEAFF. The CDR3, as DNA: TGTGCCAGCAGCTTAAAGGGTTACACTGAAGCTTTCTTT. This chain connects TRBV7-3 to TRBJ1-1, with D uncertain. The CDR3 consists of 13 residues. Germline CDR1 reads SGHTA; CDR2 reads FQGTGA. Trimming pared 1 base from V and 3 bases from J, leaving 6 bases between. The whole variable domain, remainder taken from reference TRBV7-3 and TRBJ1-1, is GAGVSQTPSNKVTEKGKYVELRCDPISGHTALYWYRQSLGQGPEFLIYFQGTGAADDSGLPNDRFFAVRPEGSVSTLKIQRTERGDSAVYLCASSLKGYTEAFFGQGTRLTVV.

This chain links TRBV5-1 with TRBJ1-4; D remains unclear. Between the trimmed V and J ends, which lost 2 bases and 0 bases, there was a span of 11 bases. Looked up from germline, CDR1 is SGHRS and CDR2 is YFSETQ. The CDR3 is made up of 16 amino acids. CDR3 sequence: CASSFSGTATNEKLFF. The CDR3 bases are TGCGCCAGCAGCTTTTCGGGTACTGCAACTAATGAAAAACTGTTTTTT.

This sequence joins TRBV4-1 and TRBJ2-5; no clear D gene. V lost 1 base to trimming and J lost 1 base, with 7 bases between them. Germline loops: CDR1 MGHRA, CDR2 YSYEKL. This CDR3 spans 14 amino acids. The CDR3 loop reads CASSQAPRQETQYF. The CDR3 DNA reads TGCGCCAGCAGCCAAGCCCCACGCCAAGAGACCCAGTACTTC.

The DNA of the CDR3 is TGTGCTAGTGGTTTGGTACGACGGACAGGGGCGAATCAGCCCCAGCATTTT. It encodes CASGLVRRTGANQPQHF. The chain joins TRBV12-5 to TRBJ1-5; 9 bases are a match to TRBD1. The length of the CDR3 is 17 residues. After removal of 0 bases from V and 4 bases from J, the junction contained 7 bases not matched to a gene. Germline-derived CDR1 and CDR2 are LGHNT and FRNRAP. The whole variable domain, filled in from reference TRBV12-5 and TRBJ1-5, reads DARVTQTPRHKVTEMGQEVTMRCQPILGHNTVFWYRQTMMQGLELLAYFRNRAPLDDSGMPKDRFSAEMPDATLATLKIQPSEPRDSAVYFCASGLVRRTGANQPQHFGDGTRLSIL.

The chain combines TRBV5-4 with TRBJ2-7, with 14 bases lining up with TRBD2. The J segment lost 6 bases and the V segment lost 4 bases, leaving 3 bases of the junction unmatched. The CDR3 has 14 amino acids. CDR1 and CDR2 from the germline V gene are SGHNT and YYREEE (reference sequence). CDR3 in DNA: TGTGCCAGCAGCCCGGGACTAGCGGGAGTCGAGCAGTACTTC. This gives the protein CASSPGLAGVEQYF. Based on the CDR3 plus reference TRBV5-4 and TRBJ2-7, the full variable domain is ETGVTQSPTHLIKTRGQQVTLRCSSQSGHNTVSWYQQALGQGPQFIFQYYREEENGRGNFPPRFSGLQFPNYSSELNVNALELDDSALYLCASSPGLAGVEQYFGPGTRLTVT.

The chain employs TRBV5-4 and TRBJ1-1; TRBD1 agrees at 11 bases. CDR3 length equals 14 residues. Germline loops: CDR1 SGHNT, CDR2 YYREEE (reference sequence). V lost 4 bases and J lost 11; bases outside the gene matches: 10. CDR3 region: CASSLGQGASGAFF. The CDR3 DNA sequence: TGTGCCAGCAGCCTCGGACAGGGGGCGTCGGGGGCTTTCTTT.

The V call is TRBV7-9, the J call TRBJ2-7; D is possibly TRBD1 or TRBD2 (6 bases each). CDR1 SEHNR and CDR2 FQNEAQ come from the germline V gene (reference sequence). The CDR3 has 13 residues. Trimming took off 7 bases at V and 5 bases at J, with 15 bases between the two ends. The CDR3 is CASKLGGGNEQYF. CDR3 DNA: TGTGCCAGCAAGCTCGGGGGCGGTAACGAGCAGTACTTC.

V gene TRBV29-1 combines with J gene TRBJ1-2, with TRBD1 matching 12 bases. The germline CDR1 and CDR2 sequences are SQVTM and ANQGSEA. The CDR3 has 12 residues. V trimming: 6 bases; J trimming: 7 bases; junction bases outside the gene matches: 3. This CDR3 reads CSVGQGAGGYTF. CDR3 DNA sequence: TGCAGCGTGGGACAGGGGGCTGGTGGCTACACCTTC.

This clone was seen a few times. The chain combines TRBV7-3 with TRBJ2-1, with D perhaps matching TRBD1 (6 bases). The CDR3 has 15 residues. V lost 5 bases, J lost 5 bases, and 16 bases lay in between. Germline lookup yields CDR1 SGHTA and CDR2 FQGTGA. The CDR3 here is CASSLHHRDHNEQFF. Written as DNA, the CDR3 is TGTGCCAGCAGCCTCCACCACAGGGACCACAATGAGCAGTTCTTC. The full variable domain, completed using reference TRBV7-3 and TRBJ2-1, is GAGVSQTPSNKVTEKGKYVELRCDPISGHTALYWYRQSLGQGPEFLIYFQGTGAADDSGLPNDRFFAVRPEGSVSTLKIQRTERGDSAVYLCASSLHHRDHNEQFFGPGTRLTVL.